This entry describes one TCR beta chain. Time point: patch test 1, 2 weeks after DPC sensitization. The treatment was: therapeutic diphenylcyclopropenone sensitization with weekly scalp DPC. Blood was collected ahead of every patch test applied. Total RNA was isolated from unfractionated whole blood. The entry originates in a study of human T cells and chemical hapten exposure. For the study at large: Sensitization involved placing 2% DPC onto a 2 cm by 2 cm region of upper inner arm skin. Application of 0.01% DPC to the upper back was done by patch test, with a reading at 6 days.

Germline CDR1 is SQVTM and CDR2 is ANQGSEA. Trimming took 0 bases from V and 4 from J; bases not matched to a gene: 10. The CDR3 has 16 amino acids. Via MiXCR, TCRdb re-called the RACE reads, giving one row per CDR3 protein. The profile covers 180,000 or so distinct CDR3 sequences, with around 20% appearing a single time and roughly 6.7% taken by the ten largest. This rearrangement joins TRBV29-1 to TRBJ1-1, with 8 bases aligning to TRBD1. The clonotype comes from a woman between 45 and 65 years old with alopecia areata. Some clones in this sample may be carry-over from other donors' samples. The source was whole blood, collected in connection with sensitization to the hapten diphenylcyclopropenone (DPC). CDR3 in DNA: TGCAGCGTTGAAGATCGCCGGACAGGGATGGGCACTGAAGCTTTCTTT. It encodes CSVEDRRTGMGTEAFF.